The 8 T cell receptor beta chains below all came from one sample that was sequenced in a study of blood T cell repertoires in COVID-19. The repertoire was sequenced with immunoSEQ multiplex PCR; TCRdb's copy has only in-frame clones and lacks some. The data show about 170,000 clones, roughly 86% seen once. Sequences were obtained from peripheral blood. These receptor sequences come from a woman of 80 years or more in a cohort sampled during active or convalescent COVID-19.

The chain is built from TRBV6-5 and TRBJ1-2; 10 bases agree with TRBD1. Trimming cost V 6 bases and J 3 bases; bases outside gene matches: 7. Per the germline V gene, CDR1 is MNHEY and CDR2 is SVGAGI. The CDR3 runs 15 residues. The CDR3 region has the DNA TGTGCCAGCAGACTTATGACAGGGGGCGACTATGGCTACACCTTC. This gives the protein CASRLMTGGDYGYTF.

The chain is built from TRBV28 and TRBJ1-3; TRBD1 aligns across 9 bases. The germline CDR1 and CDR2 sequences are MDHEN and SYDVKM. The V gene end was trimmed by 5 bases and the J gene end by 0 bases; junction bases not matched to a gene: 8. The CDR3 loop spans 17 amino acids. CDR3 sequence reads: CASSPGTGWPSGNTIYF. Written as DNA, the CDR3 is TGTGCCAGCAGTCCCGGGACAGGGTGGCCCTCTGGAAACACCATATATTTT. Variable domain in full (rest from reference TRBV28 and TRBJ1-3): DVKVTQSSRYLVKRTGEKVFLECVQDMDHENMFWYRQDPGLGLRLIYFSYDVKMKEKGDIPEGYSVSREKKERFSLILESASTNQTSMYLCASSPGTGWPSGNTIYFGEGSWLTVV.

CDR3 loop: CASSSYQGQAAGYTF. The DNA for the CDR3 is TGTGCCAGCAGCTCGTACCAAGGACAGGCCGCTGGCTACACCTTC. The V gene is TRBV7-6, the J gene TRBJ1-2; 7 nucleotides line up with TRBD1. The J segment lost 7 bases and the V segment lost 4 bases, leaving 12 bases of the junction unmatched. The CDR3 extends over 15 amino acids. The germline gives CDR1 SGHVS, CDR2 FNYEAQ. The entire variable domain, with the rest obtained from reference TRBV7-6 and TRBJ1-2, is as follows: GAGVSQSPRYKVTKRGQDVALRCDPISGHVSLYWYRQALGQGPEFLTYFNYEAQQDKSGLPNDRFSAERPEGSISTLTIQRTEQRDSAMYRCASSSYQGQAAGYTFGSGTRLTVV.

This clone was counted a few times. V gene TRBV9 combines with J gene TRBJ1-5; 7 nucleotides line up with TRBD1. The CDR3 loop spans 14 amino acids. Germline loops: CDR1 SGDLS, CDR2 YYNGEE. Trimming cost V 3 bases and J 8 bases; bases outside gene matches: 8. The DNA of the CDR3 is TGTGCCAGCAGCGCAGAAACAGGGGCAGAGCCCCAGCATTTT. Protein sequence: CASSAETGAEPQHF.

The chain couples TRBV19 to TRBJ2-1, with a weak D call TRBD2 (5 bases). Trimming left V 4 bases short and J 9 bases short, with 13 bases between. Germline V gives CDR1 LNHDA, CDR2 SQIVND (reference sequence). This CDR3 has 13 residues. CDR3 DNA: TGTGCCAGTAGTAGCGGGTGGGGTACTGAGCAGTTCTTC. This sequence encodes CASSSGWGTEQFF.

With respect to this clone: Other DNA sequences in the same sample also yield this CDR3. This chain uses TRBV7-9 with TRBJ1-1; D uncertain. Germline-derived CDR1 and CDR2 are SEHNR and FQNEAQ (reference sequence). V gave up 5 bases and J gave up 1 base, with 8 bases separating them. The CDR3 loop spans 13 amino acids. CDR3 residues: CASSLSGNTEAFF. In DNA, the CDR3 is TGTGCCAGCAGCCTATCGGGGAACACTGAAGCTTTCTTT.

This chain connects TRBV30 to TRBJ2-1, with D perhaps matching TRBD1 (6 bases). V was trimmed by 1 base and J by 0 bases, leaving 19 bases between them. This CDR3 has 18 amino acids. Germline CDR1 and CDR2: GTSNPN and SVGIG (reference sequence). CDR3 sequence reads: CAWSGAGMHRASYNEQFF. CDR3 in DNA: TGTGCCTGGAGTGGGGCCGGCATGCACAGGGCCTCCTACAATGAGCAGTTCTTC. Full variable domain (outside the CDR3, taken from reference TRBV30 and TRBJ2-1): SQTIHQWPATLVQPVGSPLSLECTVEGTSNPNLYWYRQAAGRGLQLLFYSVGIGQISSEVPQNLSASRPQDRQFILSSKKLLLSDSGFYLCAWSGAGMHRASYNEQFFGPGTRLTVL.

This chain uses TRBV7-8 with TRBJ1-4; D is undetermined. Trimming cost V 5 bases and J 5 bases, with 15 bases left between them. CDR1 and CDR2 (germline): SGHVS, FQNEAQ. This CDR3 contains 15 residues. The CDR3 region has the DNA TGTGCCAGCAGCCCTAGCGGGAGGCGGAATGAAAAACTGTTTTTT. Translation: CASSPSGRRNEKLFF.